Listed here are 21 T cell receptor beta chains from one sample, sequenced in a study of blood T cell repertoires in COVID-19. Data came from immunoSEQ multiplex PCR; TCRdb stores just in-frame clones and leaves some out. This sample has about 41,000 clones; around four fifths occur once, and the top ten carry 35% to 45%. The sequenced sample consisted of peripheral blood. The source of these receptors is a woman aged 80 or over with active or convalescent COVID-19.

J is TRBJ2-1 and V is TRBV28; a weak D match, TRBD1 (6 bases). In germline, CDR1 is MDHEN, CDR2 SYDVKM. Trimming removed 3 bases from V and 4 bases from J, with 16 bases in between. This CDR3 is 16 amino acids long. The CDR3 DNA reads TGTGCCAGCAGTTTTCAGGGACACCAAAGTTACAATGAGCAGTTCTTC. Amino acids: CASSFQGHQSYNEQFF.

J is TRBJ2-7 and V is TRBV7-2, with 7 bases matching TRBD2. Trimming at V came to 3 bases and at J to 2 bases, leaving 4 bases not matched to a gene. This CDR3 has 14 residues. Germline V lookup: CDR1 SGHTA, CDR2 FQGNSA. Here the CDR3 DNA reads TGTGCCAGCAGCTTGAGCGGGATTACCTACGAGCAGTACTTC. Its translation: CASSLSGITYEQYF.

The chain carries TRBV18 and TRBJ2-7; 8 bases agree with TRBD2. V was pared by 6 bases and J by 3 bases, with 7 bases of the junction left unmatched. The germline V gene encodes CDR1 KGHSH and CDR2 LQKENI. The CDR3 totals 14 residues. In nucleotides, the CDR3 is TGTGCCAGCTCTCCCGGACTAGCAAGCTACGAGCAGTACTTC. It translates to CASSPGLASYEQYF.

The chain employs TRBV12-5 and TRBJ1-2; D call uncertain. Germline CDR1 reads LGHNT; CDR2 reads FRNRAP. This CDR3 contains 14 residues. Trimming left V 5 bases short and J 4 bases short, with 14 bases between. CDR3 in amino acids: CASGAPGTLYGYTF. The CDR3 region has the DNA TGTGCTAGTGGTGCCCCAGGAACTCTCTATGGCTACACCTTC.

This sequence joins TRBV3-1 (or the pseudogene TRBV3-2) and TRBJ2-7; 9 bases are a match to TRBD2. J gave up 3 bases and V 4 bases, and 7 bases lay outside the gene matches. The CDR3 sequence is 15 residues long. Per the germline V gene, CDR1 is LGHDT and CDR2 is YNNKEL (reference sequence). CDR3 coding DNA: TGTGCCAGCAGCCCGACTAGCGGTGCAAACTACGAGCAGTACTTC. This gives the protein CASSPTSGANYEQYF.

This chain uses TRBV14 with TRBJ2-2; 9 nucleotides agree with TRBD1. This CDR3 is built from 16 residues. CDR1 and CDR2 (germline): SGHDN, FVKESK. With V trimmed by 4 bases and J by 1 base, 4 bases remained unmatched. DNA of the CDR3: TGTGCCAGCAGCCTGGGACAGGGAATGAACACCGGGGAGCTGTTTTTT. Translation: CASSLGQGMNTGELFF.

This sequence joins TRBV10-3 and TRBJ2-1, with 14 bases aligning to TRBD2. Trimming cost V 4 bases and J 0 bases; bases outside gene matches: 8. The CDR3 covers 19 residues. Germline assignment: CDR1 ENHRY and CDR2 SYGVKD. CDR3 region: CAISGGLAGGSSSYNEQFF. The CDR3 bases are TGTGCCATCAGTGGAGGACTAGCGGGAGGTTCGAGCTCCTACAATGAGCAGTTCTTC.

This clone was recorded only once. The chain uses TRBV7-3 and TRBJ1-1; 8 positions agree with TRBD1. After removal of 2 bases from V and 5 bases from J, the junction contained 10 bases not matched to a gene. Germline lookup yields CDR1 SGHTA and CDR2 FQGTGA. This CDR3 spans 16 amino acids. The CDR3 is CASSLWRDRGATEAFF. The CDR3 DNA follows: TGTGCCAGCAGCTTATGGCGAGACAGGGGTGCTACTGAAGCTTTCTTT. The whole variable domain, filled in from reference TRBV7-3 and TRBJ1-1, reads GAGVSQTPSNKVTEKGKYVELRCDPISGHTALYWYRQSLGQGPEFLIYFQGTGAADDSGLPNDRFFAVRPEGSVSTLKIQRTERGDSAVYLCASSLWRDRGATEAFFGQGTRLTVV.

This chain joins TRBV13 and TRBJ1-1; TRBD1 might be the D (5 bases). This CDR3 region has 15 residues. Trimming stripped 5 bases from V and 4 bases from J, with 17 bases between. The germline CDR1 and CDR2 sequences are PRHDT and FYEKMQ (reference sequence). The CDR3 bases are TGTGCCAGCAGCAGCAGACCAACCCAGGGCACTGAAGCTTTCTTT. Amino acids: CASSSRPTQGTEAFF.

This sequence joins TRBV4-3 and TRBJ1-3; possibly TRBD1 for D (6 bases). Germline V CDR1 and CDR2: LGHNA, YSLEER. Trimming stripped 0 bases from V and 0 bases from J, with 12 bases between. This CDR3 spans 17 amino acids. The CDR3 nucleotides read TGCGCCAGCAGCCAAGACAGACAGGATTTCTCTGGAAACACCATATATTTT. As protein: CASSQDRQDFSGNTIYF.

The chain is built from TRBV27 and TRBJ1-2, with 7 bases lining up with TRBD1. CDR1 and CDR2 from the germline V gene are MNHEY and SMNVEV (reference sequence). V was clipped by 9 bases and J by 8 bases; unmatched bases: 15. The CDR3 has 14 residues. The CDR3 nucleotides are TGTGCCAGAGAAGGGGGCACAAACCAATTGGGCTACACCTTC. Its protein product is CAREGGTNQLGYTF.

CDR3: CASSLGDRGQEKLFF. DNA of the CDR3: TGTGCCAGCAGCTTGGGGGACAGGGGGCAGGAAAAACTGTTTTTT. This rearrangement joins TRBV5-4 to TRBJ1-4; 12 bases map to TRBD1. Germline loops: CDR1 SGHNT, CDR2 YYREEE (reference sequence). The CDR3 length is 15 residues. The J segment lost 8 bases and the V segment lost 0 bases, leaving 2 bases of the junction unmatched.

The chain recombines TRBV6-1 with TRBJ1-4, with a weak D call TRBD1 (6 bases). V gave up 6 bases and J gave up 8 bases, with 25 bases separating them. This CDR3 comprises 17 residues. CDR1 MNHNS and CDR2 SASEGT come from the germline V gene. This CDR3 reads CASREKIQTGGTEKLFF. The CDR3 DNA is TGTGCCAGCAGGGAAAAAATCCAGACAGGTGGAACAGAAAAACTGTTTTTT.

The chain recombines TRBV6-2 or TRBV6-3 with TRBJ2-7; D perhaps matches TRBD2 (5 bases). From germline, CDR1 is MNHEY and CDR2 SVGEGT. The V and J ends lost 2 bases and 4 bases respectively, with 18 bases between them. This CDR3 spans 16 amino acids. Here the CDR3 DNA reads TGTGCCAGCAGTTACGTACCAGCCGGGATACCTTACGAGCAGTACTTC. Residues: CASSYVPAGIPYEQYF.

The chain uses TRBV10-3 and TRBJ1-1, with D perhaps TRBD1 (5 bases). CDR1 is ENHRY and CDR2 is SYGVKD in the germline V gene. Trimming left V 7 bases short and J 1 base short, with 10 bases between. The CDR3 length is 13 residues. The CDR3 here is CAIKPQANTEAFF. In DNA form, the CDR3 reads TGTGCCATCAAACCACAGGCGAACACTGAAGCTTTCTTT.

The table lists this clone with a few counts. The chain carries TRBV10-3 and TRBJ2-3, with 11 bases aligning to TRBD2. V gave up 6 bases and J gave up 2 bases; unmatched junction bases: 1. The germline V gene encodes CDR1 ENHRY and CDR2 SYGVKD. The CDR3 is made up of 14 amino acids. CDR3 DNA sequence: TGTGCCATCAGGGGACTAGCGGACACAGATACGCAGTATTTT. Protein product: CAIRGLADTDTQYF.

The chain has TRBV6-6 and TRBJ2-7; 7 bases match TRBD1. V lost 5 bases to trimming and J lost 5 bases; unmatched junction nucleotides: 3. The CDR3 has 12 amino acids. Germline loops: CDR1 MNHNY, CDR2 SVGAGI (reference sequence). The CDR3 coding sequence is TGTGCCAGCAGTAGTACAGGGGACGAGCAGTACTTC. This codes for CASSSTGDEQYF.

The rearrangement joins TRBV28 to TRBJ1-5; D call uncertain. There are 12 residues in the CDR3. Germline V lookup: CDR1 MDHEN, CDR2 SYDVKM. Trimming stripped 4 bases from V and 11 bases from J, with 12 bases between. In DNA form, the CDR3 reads TGTGCCAGCAGTTCGGGCCGGCGGGCCCAGCATTTT. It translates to CASSSGRRAQHF.

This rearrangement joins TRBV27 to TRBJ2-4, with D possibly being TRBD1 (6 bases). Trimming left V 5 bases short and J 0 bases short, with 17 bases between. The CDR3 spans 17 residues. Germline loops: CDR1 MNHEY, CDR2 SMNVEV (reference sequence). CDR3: CASSPRTGSLAKNIQYF. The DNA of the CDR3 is TGTGCCAGCAGTCCCCGAACAGGGTCTCTAGCCAAAAACATTCAGTACTTC.

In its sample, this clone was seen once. CDR3 DNA: TGTGCCAGCAGCCCTCGGAGTTATGGCTACACCTTC. As protein: CASSPRSYGYTF. J is TRBJ1-2 and V is TRBV28; D unclear. The CDR3 is 12 amino acids. V was clipped by 6 bases and J by 5 bases, with 10 bases between them. Germline CDR1 MDHEN, CDR2 SYDVKM.

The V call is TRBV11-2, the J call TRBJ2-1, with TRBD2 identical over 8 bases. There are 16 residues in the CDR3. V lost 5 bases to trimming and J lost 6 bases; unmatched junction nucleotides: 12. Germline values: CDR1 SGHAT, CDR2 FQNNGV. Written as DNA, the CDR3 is TGTGCCAGCAGCACCTGCGCGGCCCTAGCGGGCAATGAGCAGTTCTTC. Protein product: CASSTCAALAGNEQFF. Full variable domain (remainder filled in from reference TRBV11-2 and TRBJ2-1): EAGVAQSPRYKIIEKRQSVAFWCNPISGHATLYWYQQILGQGPKLLIQFQNNGVVDDSQLPKDRFSAERLKGVDSTLKIQPAKLEDSAVYLCASSTCAALAGNEQFFGPGTRLTVL.